This TCR beta chain was documented in a study of blood T cell repertoires in COVID-19. This table comes from immunoSEQ multiplex PCR, and its TCRdb copy is limited to in-frame clones, with some not included. The table has more than 110,000 clones, approximately 84% seen once. From germline, CDR1 is MDHEN and CDR2 SYDVKM. This CDR3 contains 14 residues. As to this clone: One junction end does not reproduce the germline sequence, and a read error may be involved.

The receptor was derived from a human donor in a cohort sampled during active COVID-19. The sample consisted of peripheral blood. The chain carries TRBV28 and TRBJ1-2; D uncertain. The CDR3 region is CASSLGNYGYTPAF. CDR3 bases: TGTGCCAGCAGTTTAGGTAACTATGGCTACACCCCGGCCTTC.